The next 4 T cell receptor beta chains were all read from a single sample in a study of blood T cell repertoires in COVID-19. Profiling relied on immunoSEQ multiplex PCR, and the TCRdb table lists in-frame clones only, not all of them. The table shows approximately 93,000 clones, with 70% to 90% occurring only once. Sequencing used peripheral blood. These receptors were obtained from a man in his fifties with COVID-19, enrolled during active disease.

The chain employs TRBV4-1 and TRBJ1-5; no clear D. V gave up 0 bases and J gave up 4 bases, with 22 bases separating them. The CDR3 consists of 19 residues. Germline-derived CDR1 and CDR2 are MGHRA and YSYEKL. The CDR3 sequence is CASSQDSQGVVRSNQPQHF. The CDR3 DNA sequence: TGCGCCAGCAGCCAAGATTCTCAAGGAGTCGTCCGTTCTAATCAGCCCCAGCATTTT.

The CDR3 DNA is TGTGCCAGCACTCCGGACACCTCTGGAAACACCATATATTTT. Translation gives CASTPDTSGNTIYF. The genes are TRBV6-6 and TRBJ1-3, with D perhaps TRBD1 (5 bases). This CDR3 comprises 14 residues. Germline lookup yields CDR1 MNHNY and CDR2 SVGAGI (reference sequence). Between the trimmed V and J ends, which lost 7 bases and 0 bases, there was a span of 10 bases.

This clone was seen more than once but under ten times. J is TRBJ2-2 and V is TRBV3-1 (or the pseudogene TRBV3-2); unclear D gene. Deletions cut 1 base from V and 6 bases from J, with 6 bases between. This CDR3 contains 13 residues. The germline V gene encodes CDR1 LGHDT and CDR2 YNNKEL (reference sequence). CDR3 amino acids: CASSQAPAGELFF. Here the CDR3 DNA reads TGTGCCAGCAGCCAAGCCCCGGCCGGGGAGCTGTTTTTT.

This chain joins TRBV9 and TRBJ1-2; no reliable D call. The germline V and J ends were trimmed by 2 bases and 4 bases, with 12 bases remaining between them. The CDR3 is 14 amino acids. Germline V gene sequence: CDR1 SGDLS, CDR2 YYNGEE. The CDR3 nucleotides are TGTGCCAGCAGCGTCTCACAGAGATCCTATGGCTACACCTTC. Residues: CASSVSQRSYGYTF.